A selection of T cell receptor beta chains follows, all from one sample in a study of T-cell reconstitution after alpha-beta-depleted transplantation in children. TCRdb re-analysed the PCR reads in MiXCR, keeping a single row per CDR3 protein. The sample contains more than 400,000 distinct CDR3 sequences, 9.5% to 12% of which appear only once. Source: PBMCs, mostly from graft donor cells, taken 180 days after TCRalphabeta/CD19-depleted stem cell transplant. The receptors stem from a female patient between 2 and 15 years old who had a stem cell transplant for aplastic anemia, so the T cells may come from the graft donor. Both conserved end residues are part of each CDR3. The D gene is left open where the match is weak. Some rows mark clone size as missing; the rest say once, few, many or name a class of expanded clone.

j_call v_call d_call clone_size cdr3_nt cdr3_aa
TRBJ2-3 TRBV7-2 TRBD1 NA TGTGCCAGCAGCTTAGCGGCTTCACCGGGACAGCGCACAGATACGCAGTATTTT CASSLAASPGQRTDTQYF
TRBJ1-2 TRBV6-6 NA many TGTGCCAGCAGTCCCCGGACAGTCGGCTACACCTTC CASSPRTVGYTF
TRBJ2-3 TRBV20-1 NA many TGCAGTGCTAGATACCCGGACATCACAGATACGCAGTATTTT CSARYPDITDTQYF
TRBJ2-3 TRBV5-1 TRBD2 many TGCGCCAGCAGCTTGGCCAGCGGGGGGAACACAGATACGCAGTATTTT CASSLASGGNTDTQYF
TRBJ1-2 TRBV6-2/TRBV6-3 NA few TGTGCCAGCACCTACTCGACCAGGAATGGCTACACCTTC CASTYSTRNGYTF
TRBJ2-7 TRBV3-1 NA few TGTGCCAGCAGCCAGACCTATCACAGGGAAAAAACCTACGAGCAGTACTTC CASSQTYHREKTYEQYF
TRBJ2-7 TRBV20-1 NA few TGCAGTGCTACGCCTCCAGCGCGGAGCATCTACGAGCAGTACTTC CSATPPARSIYEQYF
TRBJ2-3 TRBV4-3 TRBD2 few TGCGCCAGCAGCCACCATAGCGGGAGGGTCGCAGATACGCAGTATTTT CASSHHSGRVADTQYF
TRBJ2-1 TRBV7-9 NA NA TGTGCCAGCAGCTTTTTTAAGACCAACAATGAGCAGTTCTTC CASSFFKTNNEQFF
TRBJ2-3 TRBV27 NA NA TGTGCCAGCAGTTCCCTGGGGTGGGGAAGGACGGATACGCAGTATTTT CASSSLGWGRTDTQYF
TRBJ1-2 TRBV12-3/TRBV12-4 NA many TGTGCCAGCAGCCTCCAGGGTAACTATGGCTACACCTTC CASSLQGNYGYTF
TRBJ1-2 TRBV27 TRBD1 NA TGTGCCAGCTCCCAGGACAGGGCGAAAAGGGGCTACACCTTC CASSQDRAKRGYTF
TRBJ2-1 TRBV11-2 NA many TGTGCCAGCAGGGACCAGGGCGATGAGCAGTTCTTC CASRDQGDEQFF
TRBJ2-1 TRBV11-2 TRBD2 NA TGTGCCAGCAGCCCCTCTAGCGGGAGGGCCGGTTACAATGAGCAGTTCTTC CASSPSSGRAGYNEQFF
TRBJ2-5 TRBV4-3 TRBD1 many TGCGCCACCGCGCCGGGACAGGGCGCACAAGAGACCCAGTACTTC CATAPGQGAQETQYF